The entry below describes one T cell receptor beta chain. The target antigen is unknown. Germline values: CDR1 DFQATT, CDR2 SNEGSKA (reference sequence). V was cut by 3 bases and J by 2 bases, with 13 bases left in between. The CDR3 totals 14 residues. This specimen comes from a study of blood T cells in healthy people across ages. Findings and limits, study-wide: Per million T cells, TCR beta diversity dropped roughly linearly as age increased.

The authors ran a second PCR of 7 to 11 cycles using a sample-barcoded 5' primer and a J-beta primer mix. Each CDR3 protein gets one entry after TCRdb re-called the 5' RACE reads with MiXCR. Of about 690,000 distinct CDR3 sequences detected, approximately 40% appear once; the ten largest clones hold around 32%. Sequences were obtained from blood. The chain is built from TRBV20-1 and TRBJ2-5; D gene ambiguous. The receptor's source is a man older than 75 in good health. The DNA of the CDR3 is TGCAGTGCTAGCCCCCTTGGTCAGCAAGAGACCCAGTACTTC. This sequence encodes CSASPLGQQETQYF.